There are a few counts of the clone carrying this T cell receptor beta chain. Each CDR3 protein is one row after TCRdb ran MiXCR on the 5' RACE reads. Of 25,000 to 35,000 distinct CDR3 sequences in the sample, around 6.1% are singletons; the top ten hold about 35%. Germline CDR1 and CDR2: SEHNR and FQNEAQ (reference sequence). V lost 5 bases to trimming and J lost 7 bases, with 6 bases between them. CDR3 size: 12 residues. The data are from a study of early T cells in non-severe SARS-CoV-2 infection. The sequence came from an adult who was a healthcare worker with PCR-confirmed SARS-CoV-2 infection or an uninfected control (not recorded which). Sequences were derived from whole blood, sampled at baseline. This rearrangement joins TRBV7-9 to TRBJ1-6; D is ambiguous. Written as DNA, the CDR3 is TGTGCCAGCAGCCGCCCGAATTCACCCCTCCACTTT. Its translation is CASSRPNSPLHF.